This T cell receptor (beta chain) was documented in a study of CD8 T cells in ankylosing spondylitis. The sample holds many counts of this clonotype. Preparation of TCR beta libraries was done by quantitative 5'-RACE with molecular barcodes. TCRdb recomputed calls from the 5' RACE reads with MiXCR, one row per CDR3 protein. The sample lists under 300,000 distinct CDR3 sequences; about 10% were seen once. The sample consisted of blood, either unsorted or a sorted T cell fraction (not recorded which). The sequence derives from a male donor with ankylosing spondylitis or in good health (not recorded which).

The chain's CDR3 is CSATDMVNTEAFF. CDR3 DNA sequence: TGCAGTGCAACCGACATGGTGAACACTGAAGCTTTCTTT. The J gene is TRBJ1-1, the V gene TRBV20-1; D unclear. Germline V lookup: CDR1 DFQATT, CDR2 SNEGSKA (reference sequence). V was pared by 6 bases and J by 0 bases, with 11 bases between. The CDR3 spans 13 residues.